The source of this T cell receptor (beta chain) is a study of CD8+CD57+ T cells in acquired aplastic anemia listed by TCRdb under 2018. As for the study more broadly: Extracted DNA from sorted CD4+ and CD8+ cells averaged around 3.4 ug, ranging from about 0.18 to 27.4 ug. CD8+CD57+ expansion was defined as frequency above the mean frequency observed in healthy subjects.

Study-wide findings and limitations: CD8+ Simpson's diversity did not differ significantly between patients and healthy controls (P=0.060). Some 27 CD8+ CDR3 sequences were found in both patients and controls but appeared to be highly expressed in patients and within the immunodominant clones of the patients.

Patients chosen for sequencing had shown expansion of CD8+CD57+ cells by flow cytometry. All patients had severe acquired aplastic anemia diagnosed by International Study of Aplastic Anemia and Agranulocytosis and Camitta criteria. No therapy had been received by the patients at the time of blood sampling. The study deep-sequenced TCR repertoires of sorted CD4+ and CD8+ blood T cells from severe aplastic anemia patients and healthy subjects. Patients were enrolled in the USA under clinicaltrials.gov protocols 00001620, 01623167, 00001397, 00071045, 00081523 and 00961064. Ficoll-Paque density gradient centrifugation was used to isolate peripheral blood mononuclear cells. CD4+ and CD8+ T cells were sorted by FACS or magnetic beads before DNA extraction. TCR beta VDJ combination and CDR3 sequence profiling used genomic DNA as the template. An Illumina HiSeq 2000 was the platform used for TCR repertoire sequencing. On the authors' methods: Repertoires were assessed using TRBV/TRBJ rearrangement plots, CDR3 size and DJ length profiles, and Simpson's diversity index. The immunodominant clone was defined as the most abundant DNA sequence in deep sequencing data. CDR3 amino acid sequences were screened for sharing across subjects and were compared with published repertoires and the VDJdb database. TCRdb reran the public reads through fastp at Q25 and MiXCR, keeping productive beta chains. Merged by CDR3 protein, the rows form single entries marked with the most common genes and DNA. TCRdb, not the original authors, processed these V and J calls. For this sample there are approximately 250,000 distinct CDR3 sequences; less than 85% appear just once. Roughly two fifths of the sample lies in the top ten.

Comments on this clonotype: Its antigen is still unknown. The input lacks base qualities; no much larger clone sits a single base away.

Spanning cysteine to phenylalanine, the CDR3 consists of 14 amino acids. Only CDR3 DNA remains: 42 bases, in frame from the first base. Via the germline V gene, CDR1 is MNHEY and CDR2 SVGAGI. Clipping removes 6 bases from V and 7 bases from J, with 5 as the unmatched junction base count. The chain is encoded by TRBV6-5 joined to TRBJ1-6; 8 central bases correspond to TRBD1. The specimen was sorted CD4+, CD8+, or CD8+CD57+ T cells (not recorded which) from PBMCs. The TCR sequence derives from a human donor with aplastic anemia. The CDR3 protein: CASSSGTGNSPLHF. The bases read TGTGCCAGCAGCTCCGGGACAGGCAATTCACCCCTCCACTTT.